The 10 T cell receptor beta chains in this list originate from one sample, sequenced in a study of spatial heterogeneity in lung cancer. A single record per CDR3 protein comes from TCRdb applying MiXCR to the 5' RACE reads. The sample holds some 10,000 distinct CDR3 sequences, 10% seen once. Time point reported: blood at routine non-recurrence follow-up after resection. Sequenced here: PBMCs, sampled at follow-up. The receptors here all came from a female donor with early-stage non-small cell lung cancer.

This chain links TRBV19 with TRBJ1-2; D might be TRBD1 (6 bases). V was trimmed by 6 bases and J by 4 bases, leaving 18 bases between them. The CDR3 has 15 amino acids. The germline V gene encodes CDR1 LNHDA and CDR2 SQIVND (reference sequence). The CDR3 DNA reads TGTGCCAGTAGCTTTTCCCGGGACACAGGCTATGGCTACACCTTC. As protein: CASSFSRDTGYGYTF.

This clonotype has a count of ten or more. V is TRBV23-1 and J is TRBJ2-5; D ambiguous. TRBV23-1 is treated as an ORF (open reading frame) with a function not yet certain. V was clipped by 6 bases and J by 9 bases, with 11 bases between them. This CDR3 spans 11 amino acids. The CDR3 region is CASSPPVAQYF. DNA for the CDR3: TGCGCCAGCAGCCCCCCAGTAGCCCAGTACTTC.

This clonotype was seen repeatedly, ten times or more. The rearrangement links TRBV2 to TRBJ1-5; D is unresolved. CDR3 size: 15 residues. V lost 9 bases and J 1 base, leaving 16 bases between the germline ends. Germline-derived CDR1 and CDR2 are SNHLY and FYNNEI. The chain's CDR3 is CASKQRFTSNQPQHF. The CDR3, as DNA: TGTGCCAGTAAACAGCGATTCACGAGCAATCAGCCCCAGCATTTT.

This clonotype is medium-sized within its sample. V and J are TRBV29-1 and TRBJ2-7; D not resolved. Trimming cost V 4 bases and J 3 bases, with 13 bases left between them. CDR3 length: 13 amino acids. The germline CDR1 and CDR2 sequences are SQVTM and ANQGSEA. The chain's CDR3 is CSVAAGFNYEQYF. The CDR3 DNA sequence: TGCAGCGTTGCGGCCGGGTTCAACTACGAGCAGTACTTC.

By share, this clonotype counts as medium-sized. V is TRBV12-3 or TRBV12-4 and J is TRBJ2-5; tentatively, D is TRBD1 (6 bases). The CDR3 is made up of 16 amino acids. Trimming took off 0 bases at V and 4 bases at J, with 15 bases between the two ends. CDR3 DNA sequence: TGTGCCAGCAGTTTAGCGAACAGGGCATTAGGAGAGACCCAGTACTTC. It is translated as CASSLANRALGETQYF.

This clonotype was seen at least ten times. V usage is TRBV28 and J usage is TRBJ2-1; 8 bases agree with TRBD1. V gave up 10 bases and J gave up 0 bases; unmatched junction bases: 14. CDR1 and CDR2 (germline): MDHEN, SYDVKM. The CDR3 spans 17 residues. The CDR3 nucleotides read TGTGCCACATCTAGACCCCTCACAGGGGGCTCCTACAATGAGCAGTTCTTC. As protein: CATSRPLTGGSYNEQFF. Full variable domain (missing parts from reference TRBV28 and TRBJ2-1): DVKVTQSSRYLVKRTGEKVFLECVQDMDHENMFWYRQDPGLGLRLIYFSYDVKMKEKGDIPEGYSVSREKKERFSLILESASTNQTSMYLCATSRPLTGGSYNEQFFGPGTRLTVL.

Many counts were recorded for this clonotype. The chain uses TRBV7-9 and TRBJ2-3; D uncertain. Germline CDR1 reads SEHNR; CDR2 reads FQNEAQ (reference sequence). The V end was cut by 1 base, the J end by 3 bases, with 2 bases between. The CDR3 is 12 residues long. As DNA, the CDR3 is TGTGCCAGCAGCTTAGGAACAGATACGCAGTATTTT. Its protein product is CASSLGTDTQYF.

This clonotype has a count of ten or more. This chain connects TRBV6-6 to TRBJ2-1, with a weak D call TRBD2 (6 bases). Trimming pared 5 bases from V and 1 base from J, leaving 15 bases between. Germline V gene sequence: CDR1 MNHNY, CDR2 SVGAGI (reference sequence). The CDR3 contains 16 residues. The CDR3 reads CASSPQGLRSYNEQFF. CDR3 nucleotide sequence: TGTGCCAGCAGTCCCCAGGGACTCCGATCCTACAATGAGCAGTTCTTC.

This clonotype showed up many times. The V call is TRBV29-1, the J call TRBJ2-2, with TRBD1 matching 8 bases. Losses at the gene ends were 7 bases for V and 6 bases for J; bases not matched to a gene: 1. Germline CDR1 and CDR2: SQVTM and ANQGSEA. The CDR3 contains 11 residues. CDR3 sequence: CSAQGAGELFF. The DNA for the CDR3 is TGCAGCGCACAGGGGGCCGGGGAGCTGTTTTTT.

There are many counts of this clonotype. The chain couples TRBV9 to TRBJ2-7; D remains unclear. The CDR3 runs to 14 residues. Trimming cost V 2 bases and J 0 bases, with 9 bases left between them. Germline CDR1 is SGDLS and CDR2 is YYNGEE. CDR3 DNA sequence: TGTGCCAGCAGCGTTGACGGAAACTCCTACGAGCAGTACTTC. This encodes CASSVDGNSYEQYF.